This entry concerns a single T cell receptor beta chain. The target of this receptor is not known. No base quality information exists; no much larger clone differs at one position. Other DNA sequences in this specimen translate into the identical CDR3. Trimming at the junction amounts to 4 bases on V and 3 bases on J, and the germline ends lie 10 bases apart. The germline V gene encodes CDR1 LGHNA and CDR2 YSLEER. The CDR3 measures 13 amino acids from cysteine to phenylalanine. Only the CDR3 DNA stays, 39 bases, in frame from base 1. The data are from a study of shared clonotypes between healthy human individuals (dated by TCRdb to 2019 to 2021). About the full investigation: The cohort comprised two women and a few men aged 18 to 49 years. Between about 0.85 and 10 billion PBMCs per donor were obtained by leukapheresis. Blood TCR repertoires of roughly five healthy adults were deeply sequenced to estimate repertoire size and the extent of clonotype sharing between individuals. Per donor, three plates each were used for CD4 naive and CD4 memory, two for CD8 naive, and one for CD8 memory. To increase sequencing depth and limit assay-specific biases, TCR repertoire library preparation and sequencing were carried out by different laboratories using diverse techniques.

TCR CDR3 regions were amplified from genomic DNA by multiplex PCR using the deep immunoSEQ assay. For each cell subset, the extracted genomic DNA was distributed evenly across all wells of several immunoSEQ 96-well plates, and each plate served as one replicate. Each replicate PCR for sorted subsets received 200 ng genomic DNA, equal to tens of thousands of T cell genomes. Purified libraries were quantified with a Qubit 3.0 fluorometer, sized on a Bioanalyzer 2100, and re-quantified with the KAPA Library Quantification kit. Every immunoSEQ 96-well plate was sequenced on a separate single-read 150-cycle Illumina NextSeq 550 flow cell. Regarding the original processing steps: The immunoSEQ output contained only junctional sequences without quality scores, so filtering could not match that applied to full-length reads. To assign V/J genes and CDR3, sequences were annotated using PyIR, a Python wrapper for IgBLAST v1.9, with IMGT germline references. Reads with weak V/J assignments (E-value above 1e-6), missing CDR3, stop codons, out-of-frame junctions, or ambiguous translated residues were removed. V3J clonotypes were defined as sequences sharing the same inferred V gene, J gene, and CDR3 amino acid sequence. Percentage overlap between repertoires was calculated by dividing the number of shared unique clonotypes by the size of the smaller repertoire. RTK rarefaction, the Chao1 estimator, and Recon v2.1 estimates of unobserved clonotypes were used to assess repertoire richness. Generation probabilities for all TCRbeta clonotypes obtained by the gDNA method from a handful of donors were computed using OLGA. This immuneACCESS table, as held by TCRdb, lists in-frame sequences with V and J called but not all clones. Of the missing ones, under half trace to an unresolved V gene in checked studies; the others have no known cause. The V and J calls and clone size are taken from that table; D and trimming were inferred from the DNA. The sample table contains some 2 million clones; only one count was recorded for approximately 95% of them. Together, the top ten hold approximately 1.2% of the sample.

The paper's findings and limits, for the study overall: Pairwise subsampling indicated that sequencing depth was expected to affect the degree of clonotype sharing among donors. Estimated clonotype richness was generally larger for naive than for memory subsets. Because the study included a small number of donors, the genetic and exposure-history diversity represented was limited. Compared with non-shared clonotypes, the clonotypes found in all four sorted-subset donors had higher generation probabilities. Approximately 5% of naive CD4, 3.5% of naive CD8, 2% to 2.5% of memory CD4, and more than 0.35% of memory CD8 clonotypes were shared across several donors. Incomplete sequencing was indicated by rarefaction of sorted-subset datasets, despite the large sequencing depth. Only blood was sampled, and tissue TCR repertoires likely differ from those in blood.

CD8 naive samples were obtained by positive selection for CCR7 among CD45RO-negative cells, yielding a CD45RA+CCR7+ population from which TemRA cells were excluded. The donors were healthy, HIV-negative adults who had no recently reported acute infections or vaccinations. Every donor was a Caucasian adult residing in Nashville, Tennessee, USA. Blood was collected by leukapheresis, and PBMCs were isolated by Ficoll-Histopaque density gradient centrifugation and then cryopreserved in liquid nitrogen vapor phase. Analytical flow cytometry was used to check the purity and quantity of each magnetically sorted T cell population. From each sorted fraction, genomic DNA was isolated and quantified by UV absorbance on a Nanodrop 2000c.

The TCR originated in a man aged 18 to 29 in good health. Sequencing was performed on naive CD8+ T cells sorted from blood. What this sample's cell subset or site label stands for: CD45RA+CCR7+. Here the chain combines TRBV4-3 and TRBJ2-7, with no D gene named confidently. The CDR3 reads CASSPSFSYEQYF. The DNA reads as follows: TGCGCCAGCAGCCCCTCGTTTAGCTACGAGCAGTACTTC.